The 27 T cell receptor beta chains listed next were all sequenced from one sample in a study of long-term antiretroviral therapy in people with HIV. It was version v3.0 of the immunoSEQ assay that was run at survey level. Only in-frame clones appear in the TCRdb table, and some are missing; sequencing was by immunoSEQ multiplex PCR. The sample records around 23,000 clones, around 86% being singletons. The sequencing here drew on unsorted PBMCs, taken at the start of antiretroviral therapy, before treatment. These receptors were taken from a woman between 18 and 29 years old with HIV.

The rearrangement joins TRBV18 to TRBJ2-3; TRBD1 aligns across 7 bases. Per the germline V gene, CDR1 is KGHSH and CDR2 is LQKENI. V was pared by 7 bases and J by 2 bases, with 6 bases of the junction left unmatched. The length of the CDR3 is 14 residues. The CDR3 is CASLQGITTDTQYF. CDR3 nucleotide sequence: TGTGCCAGCTTACAGGGGATTACCACAGATACGCAGTATTTT.

CDR3 sequence reads: CASSPVSGGEAFF. The CDR3 DNA reads TGTGCCAGCAGCCCCGTGAGTGGGGGTGAAGCTTTCTTT. The genes are TRBV7-7 and TRBJ1-1, with a tentative D call TRBD1 (5 bases). Germline assignment: CDR1 SSHAT and CDR2 FNYEAQ (reference sequence). The CDR3 has 13 amino acids. V was trimmed by 5 bases and J by 7 bases, leaving 14 bases between them.

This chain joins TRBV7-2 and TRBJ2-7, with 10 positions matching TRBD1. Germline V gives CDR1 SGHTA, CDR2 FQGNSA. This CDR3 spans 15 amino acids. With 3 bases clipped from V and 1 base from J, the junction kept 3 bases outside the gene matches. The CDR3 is CASSFTGQGSYEQYF. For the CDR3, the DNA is TGTGCCAGCAGCTTTACGGGACAGGGGTCCTACGAGCAGTACTTC.

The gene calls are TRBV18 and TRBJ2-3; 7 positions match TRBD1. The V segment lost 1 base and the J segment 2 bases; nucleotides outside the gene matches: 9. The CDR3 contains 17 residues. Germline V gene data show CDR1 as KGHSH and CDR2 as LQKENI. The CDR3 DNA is TGTGCCAGCTCACCACGGGTTTTGGGGACAGTCACAGATACGCAGTATTTT. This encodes CASSPRVLGTVTDTQYF.

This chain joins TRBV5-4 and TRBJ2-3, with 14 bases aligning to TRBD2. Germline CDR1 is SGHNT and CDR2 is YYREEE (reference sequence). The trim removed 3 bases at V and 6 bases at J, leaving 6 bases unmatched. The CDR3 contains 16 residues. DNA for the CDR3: TGTGCCAGCAGCTCCAGGACTAGCGGGGGGTGGGATACGCAGTATTTT. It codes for CASSSRTSGGWDTQYF.

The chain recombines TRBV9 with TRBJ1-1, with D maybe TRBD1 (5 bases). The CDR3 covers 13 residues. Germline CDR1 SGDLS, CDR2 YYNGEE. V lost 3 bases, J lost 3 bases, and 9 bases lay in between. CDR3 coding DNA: TGTGCCAGCAGCGACGGGACGGACACTGAAGCTTTCTTT. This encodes CASSDGTDTEAFF.

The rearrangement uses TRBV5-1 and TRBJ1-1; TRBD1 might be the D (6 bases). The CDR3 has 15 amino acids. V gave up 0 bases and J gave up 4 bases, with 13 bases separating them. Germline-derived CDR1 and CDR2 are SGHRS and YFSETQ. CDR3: CASSLVGGLSTEAFF. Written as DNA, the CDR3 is TGCGCCAGCAGCTTGGTGGGGGGCCTGAGCACTGAAGCTTTCTTT.

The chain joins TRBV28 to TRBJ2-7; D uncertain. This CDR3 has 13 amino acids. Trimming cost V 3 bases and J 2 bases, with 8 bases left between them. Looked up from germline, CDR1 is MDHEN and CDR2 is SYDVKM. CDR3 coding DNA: TGTGCCAGCAGTTTCCCGAGAACCTACGAGCAGTACTTC. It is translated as CASSFPRTYEQYF.

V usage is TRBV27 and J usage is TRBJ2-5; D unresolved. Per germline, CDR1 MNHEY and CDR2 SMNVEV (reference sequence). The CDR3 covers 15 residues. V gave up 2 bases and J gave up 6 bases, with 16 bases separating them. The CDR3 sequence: CASSLDASDGQTQYF. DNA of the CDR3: TGTGCCAGCAGTTTAGATGCCTCGGACGGGCAGACCCAGTACTTC.

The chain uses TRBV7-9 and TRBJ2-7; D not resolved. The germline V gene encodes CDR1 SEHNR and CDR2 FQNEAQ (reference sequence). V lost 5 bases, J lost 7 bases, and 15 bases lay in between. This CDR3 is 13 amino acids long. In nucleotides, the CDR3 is TGTGCCAGCAGCGCCGTGGACCAGTGGGAGCAGTACTTC. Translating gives CASSAVDQWEQYF. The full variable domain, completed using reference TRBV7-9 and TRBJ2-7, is DTGVSQNPRHKITKRGQNVTFRCDPISEHNRLYWYRQTLGQGPEFLTYFQNEAQLEKSRLLSDRFSAERPKGSFSTLEIQRTEQGDSAMYLCASSAVDQWEQYFGPGTRLTVT.

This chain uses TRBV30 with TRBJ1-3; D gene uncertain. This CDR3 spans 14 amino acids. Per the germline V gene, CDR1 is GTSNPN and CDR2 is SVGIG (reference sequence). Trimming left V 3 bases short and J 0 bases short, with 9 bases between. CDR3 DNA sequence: TGTGCCTGGAGAGATGGCCTCTCTGGAAACACCATATATTTT. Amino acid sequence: CAWRDGLSGNTIYF. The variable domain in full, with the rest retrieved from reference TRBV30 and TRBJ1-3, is SQTIHQWPATLVQPVGSPLSLECTVEGTSNPNLYWYRQAAGRGLQLLFYSVGIGQISSEVPQNLSASRPQDRQFILSSKKLLLSDSGFYLCAWRDGLSGNTIYFGEGSWLTVV.

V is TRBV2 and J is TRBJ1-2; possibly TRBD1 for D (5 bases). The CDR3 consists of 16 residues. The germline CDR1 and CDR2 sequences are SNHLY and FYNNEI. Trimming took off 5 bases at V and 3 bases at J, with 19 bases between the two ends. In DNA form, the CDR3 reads TGTGCCAGCAGTTTCGCGGGCGGGGGAGGCGACTATGGCTACACCTTC. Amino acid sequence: CASSFAGGGGDYGYTF.

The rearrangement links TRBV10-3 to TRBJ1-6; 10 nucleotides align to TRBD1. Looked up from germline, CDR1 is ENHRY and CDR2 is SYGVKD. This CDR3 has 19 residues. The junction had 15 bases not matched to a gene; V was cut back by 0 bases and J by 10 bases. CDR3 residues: CAISESRTGGEIGGSPLHF. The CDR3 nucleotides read TGTGCCATCAGTGAGTCGAGGACAGGGGGGGAAATCGGGGGGTCACCCCTCCACTTT.

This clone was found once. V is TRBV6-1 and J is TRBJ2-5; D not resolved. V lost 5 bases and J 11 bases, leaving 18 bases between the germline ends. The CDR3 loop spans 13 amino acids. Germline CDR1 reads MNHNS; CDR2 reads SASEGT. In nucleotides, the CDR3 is TGTGCCAGCAGTCCAGAGATCGAATCCTTACAGTACTTC. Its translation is CASSPEIESLQYF.

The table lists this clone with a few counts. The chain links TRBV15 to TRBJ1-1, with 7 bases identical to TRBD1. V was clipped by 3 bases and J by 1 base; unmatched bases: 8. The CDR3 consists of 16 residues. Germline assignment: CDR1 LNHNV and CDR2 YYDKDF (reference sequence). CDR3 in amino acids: CATSRDRSSRNTEAFF. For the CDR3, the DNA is TGTGCCACCAGCAGGGACAGGAGTTCCCGGAACACTGAAGCTTTCTTT. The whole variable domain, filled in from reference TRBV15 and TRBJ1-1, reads DAMVIQNPRYQVTQFGKPVTLSCSQTLNHNVMYWYQQKSSQAPKLLFHYYDKDFNNEADTPDNFQSRRPNTSFCFLDIRSPGLGDTAMYLCATSRDRSSRNTEAFFGQGTRLTVV.

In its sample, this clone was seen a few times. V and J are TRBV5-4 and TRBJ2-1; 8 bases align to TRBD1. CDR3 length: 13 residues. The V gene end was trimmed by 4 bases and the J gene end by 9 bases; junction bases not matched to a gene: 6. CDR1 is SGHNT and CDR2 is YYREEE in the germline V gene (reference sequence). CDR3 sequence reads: CASSVDRAGEQFF. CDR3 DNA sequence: TGTGCCAGCAGCGTGGACAGGGCAGGTGAGCAGTTCTTC.

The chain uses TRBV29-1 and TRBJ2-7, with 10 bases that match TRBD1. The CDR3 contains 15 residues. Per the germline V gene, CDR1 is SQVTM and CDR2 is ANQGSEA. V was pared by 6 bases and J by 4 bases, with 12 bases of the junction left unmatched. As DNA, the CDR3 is TGCAGCGTCTGGGGACAGGGGAAGGGGGCGTACGAGCAGTACTTC. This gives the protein CSVWGQGKGAYEQYF.

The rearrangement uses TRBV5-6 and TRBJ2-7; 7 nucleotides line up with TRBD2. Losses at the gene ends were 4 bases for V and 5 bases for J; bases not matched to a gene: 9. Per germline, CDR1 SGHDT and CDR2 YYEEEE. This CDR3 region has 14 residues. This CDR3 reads CASSAGDSVHEQYF. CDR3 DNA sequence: TGTGCCAGCAGCGCGGGGGACTCGGTCCACGAGCAGTACTTC.

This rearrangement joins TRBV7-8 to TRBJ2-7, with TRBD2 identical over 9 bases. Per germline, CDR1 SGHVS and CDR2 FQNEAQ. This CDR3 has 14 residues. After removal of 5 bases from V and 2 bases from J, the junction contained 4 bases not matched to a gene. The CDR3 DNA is TGTGCCAGCAGCATGCTAGCGGGGACCTACGAGCAGTACTTC. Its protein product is CASSMLAGTYEQYF.

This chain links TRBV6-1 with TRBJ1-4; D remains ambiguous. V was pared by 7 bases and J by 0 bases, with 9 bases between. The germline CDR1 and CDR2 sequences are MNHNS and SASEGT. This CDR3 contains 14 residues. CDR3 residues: CASTDGSTNEKLFF. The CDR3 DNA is TGTGCCAGCACCGACGGCTCAACTAATGAAAAACTGTTTTTT.

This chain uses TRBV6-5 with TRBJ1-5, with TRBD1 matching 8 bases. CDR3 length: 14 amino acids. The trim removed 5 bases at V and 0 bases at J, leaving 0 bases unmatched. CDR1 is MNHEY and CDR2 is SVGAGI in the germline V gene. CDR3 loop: CASSDRGSNQPQHF. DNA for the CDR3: TGTGCCAGCAGTGACAGGGGTAGCAATCAGCCCCAGCATTTT.

CDR3 in amino acids: CASSTGTPEDTQYF. The CDR3 bases are TGCGCCAGCAGCACCGGGACTCCGGAGGATACGCAGTATTTT. The chain links TRBV5-1 to TRBJ2-3; D is possibly TRBD2 (6 bases). Germline loops: CDR1 SGHRS, CDR2 YFSETQ. The CDR3 contains 14 residues. V was shortened by 4 bases and J by 6 bases, with 15 bases between the two germline ends.

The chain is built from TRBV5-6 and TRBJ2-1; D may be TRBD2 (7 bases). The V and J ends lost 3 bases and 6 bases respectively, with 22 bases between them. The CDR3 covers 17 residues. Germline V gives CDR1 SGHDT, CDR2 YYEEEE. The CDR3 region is CASSWGGRGLMFNEQFF. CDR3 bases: TGTGCCAGCAGCTGGGGGGGACGGGGGCTTATGTTCAATGAGCAGTTCTTC.

The CDR3 is CASSVGGQDLTYEQYF. The CDR3 bases are TGTGCCAGCAGCGTAGGTGGACAGGACCTTACCTACGAGCAGTACTTC. The chain links TRBV9 to TRBJ2-7; 7 nucleotides align to TRBD1. CDR1 and CDR2 from the germline V gene are SGDLS and YYNGEE. This CDR3 has 16 residues. V was clipped by 0 bases and J by 2 bases; unmatched bases: 8. The variable domain in full, with the rest retrieved from reference TRBV9 and TRBJ2-7, is DSGVTQTPKHLITATGQRVTLRCSPRSGDLSVYWYQQSLDQGLQFLIQYYNGEERAKGNILERFSAQQFPDLHSELNLSSLELGDSALYFCASSVGGQDLTYEQYFGPGTRLTVT.

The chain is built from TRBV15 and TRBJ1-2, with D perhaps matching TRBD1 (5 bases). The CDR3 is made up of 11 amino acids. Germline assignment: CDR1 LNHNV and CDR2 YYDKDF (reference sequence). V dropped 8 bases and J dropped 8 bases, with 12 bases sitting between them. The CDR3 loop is CATWGPRGYTF. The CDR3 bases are TGTGCCACCTGGGGACCGCGGGGCTACACCTTC.

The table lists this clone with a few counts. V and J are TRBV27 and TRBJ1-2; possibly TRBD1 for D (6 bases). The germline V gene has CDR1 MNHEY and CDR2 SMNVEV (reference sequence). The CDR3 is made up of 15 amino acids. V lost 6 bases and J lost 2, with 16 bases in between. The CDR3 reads CASRKTNRDNYGYTF. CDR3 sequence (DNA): TGTGCCAGCAGAAAGACCAACAGGGACAACTATGGCTACACCTTC.

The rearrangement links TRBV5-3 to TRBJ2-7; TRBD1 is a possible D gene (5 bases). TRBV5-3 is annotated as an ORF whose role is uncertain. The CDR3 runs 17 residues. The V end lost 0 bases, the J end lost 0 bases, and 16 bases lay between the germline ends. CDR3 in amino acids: CARSLEGWGRCSYEQYF. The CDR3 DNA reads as TGTGCCAGAAGCTTGGAAGGTTGGGGCAGGTGCTCCTACGAGCAGTACTTC.